One and the same sample provided the 30 T cell receptor beta chains below, sequenced in a study of T cell responses to AZD1222 COVID-19 vaccine. TCRdb's copy holds only in-frame clones and misses some; the assay was immunoSEQ multiplex PCR. The profile covers more than 110,000 clones, with about 87% appearing a single time and 5.5% to 6.5% taken by the ten largest. Here the sequenced sample was peripheral blood, taken on day 0 of AZD1222 vaccination. The receptors here all came from an adult in good health.

This chain links TRBV24-1 with TRBJ1-3, with unresolved D. Trimming took 3 bases from V and 2 from J, leaving 7 bases between them. The V gene's germline CDR1 is KGHDR and CDR2 SFDVKD. This CDR3 has 14 residues. The CDR3 DNA sequence: TGTGCCACCAGTGATACGGGAGCTGGAAACACCATATATTTT. This codes for CATSDTGAGNTIYF.

This chain joins TRBV5-1 and TRBJ1-1, with a possible D match to TRBD1 (6 bases). This CDR3 has 15 amino acids. Trimming stripped 3 bases from V and 4 bases from J, with 16 bases between. Germline V gene sequence: CDR1 SGHRS, CDR2 YFSETQ. CDR3 region: CASSSATGIVTEAFF. CDR3 in DNA: TGCGCCAGCAGCTCAGCGACAGGTATTGTCACTGAAGCTTTCTTT.

The chain employs TRBV30 and TRBJ2-3, with a tentative D call TRBD2 (7 bases). CDR3 length: 17 residues. CDR1 is GTSNPN, CDR2 SVGIG, per germline (reference sequence). V lost 4 bases, J lost 6 bases, and 26 bases lay in between. The CDR3 reads CAWIIMGGPPNGDTQYF. CDR3 nucleotide sequence: TGTGCCTGGATTATTATGGGGGGGCCCCCCAATGGGGATACGCAGTATTTT.

The rearrangement uses TRBV28 and TRBJ1-1; D uncertain. Trimming stripped 4 bases from V and 5 bases from J, with 17 bases between. The CDR3 is made up of 15 amino acids. Germline V gene data show CDR1 as MDHEN and CDR2 as SYDVKM. The CDR3 nucleotides are TGTGCCAGCAGTTCCCCCCCCCGCGGGTGGACTGAAGCTTTCTTT. Amino acid sequence: CASSSPPRGWTEAFF.

The V call is TRBV2, the J call TRBJ1-3; D is undetermined. V gave up 1 base and J gave up 5 bases, with 0 bases separating them. The CDR3 is made up of 11 amino acids. CDR1 SNHLY and CDR2 FYNNEI come from the germline V gene. The CDR3 protein is CASSEGNTIYF. The CDR3 DNA follows: TGTGCCAGCAGTGAAGGAAACACCATATATTTT.

J is TRBJ1-1 and V is TRBV28, with no clear D. The germline gives CDR1 MDHEN, CDR2 SYDVKM. The CDR3 consists of 14 residues. The V and J ends lost 5 bases and 1 base respectively, with 11 bases between them. The CDR3 DNA is TGTGCCAGCAGTCCCCCTGGGAGGAACACTGAAGCTTTCTTT. Its protein is CASSPPGRNTEAFF.

The chain carries TRBV4-1 and TRBJ1-2; tentative D call: TRBD1 (5 bases). The CDR3 is 15 residues long. With 1 base removed from V and 6 bases from J, the gap between germline ends came to 15 bases. In germline, CDR1 is MGHRA, CDR2 YSYEKL. In nucleotides, the CDR3 is TGCGCCAGCAGCCAAGTCTCCAGGGCGGGTGATGGCTACACCTTC. Translation gives CASSQVSRAGDGYTF.

This clone was counted only a few times. This sequence joins TRBV15 and TRBJ1-5, with TRBD1 as a possible D gene (5 bases). Germline lookup yields CDR1 LNHNV and CDR2 YYDKDF (reference sequence). The V gene lost 2 bases and the J gene lost 7 bases, with 12 bases spanning the gap. There are 14 residues in the CDR3. DNA of the CDR3: TGTGCCACCAGCAGACCATGGGGACGCCAGCCCCAGCATTTT. Residues: CATSRPWGRQPQHF.

The V call is TRBV7-9, the J call TRBJ1-1, with D unclear. The CDR3 contains 14 residues. Germline CDR1 SEHNR, CDR2 FQNEAQ (reference sequence). V dropped 3 bases and J dropped 1 base, with 9 bases sitting between them. The CDR3 DNA follows: TGTGCCAGCAGCTTCGGCCAGTCGAACACTGAAGCTTTCTTT. Translation: CASSFGQSNTEAFF. Full variable domain (rest looked up from reference TRBV7-9 and TRBJ1-1): DTGVSQNPRHKITKRGQNVTFRCDPISEHNRLYWYRQTLGQGPEFLTYFQNEAQLEKSRLLSDRFSAERPKGSFSTLEIQRTEQGDSAMYLCASSFGQSNTEAFFGQGTRLTVV.

This clone was found a few times. The chain combines TRBV29-1 with TRBJ1-1, with 10 bases identical to TRBD1. The CDR3 has 13 residues. Unmatched junction bases numbered 3, after V lost 7 bases and J lost 1 base. Germline assignment: CDR1 SQVTM and CDR2 ANQGSEA. The CDR3 region has the DNA TGCAGCGGTGACAGGGGGCCGAACACTGAAGCTTTCTTT. It specifies CSGDRGPNTEAFF.

The chain uses TRBV19 and TRBJ1-4; 9 bases align to TRBD1. After removal of 1 base from V and 2 bases from J, the junction contained 5 bases not matched to a gene. Per germline, CDR1 LNHDA and CDR2 SQIVND (reference sequence). CDR3 length equals 17 residues. The CDR3 DNA follows: TGTGCCAGTAGTATAGCGACAGGGGGAGTTACTAATGAAAAACTGTTTTTT. It yields the protein CASSIATGGVTNEKLFF.

The genes are TRBV10-3 and TRBJ2-2, with 7 bases aligning to TRBD1. The ends lost 5 bases at V and 0 bases at J; junction bases unmatched: 6. The CDR3 contains 16 residues. Germline CDR1 ENHRY, CDR2 SYGVKD. This CDR3 is CAISFRQGPNTGELFF. The CDR3 DNA sequence: TGTGCCATCAGTTTTCGACAGGGCCCGAACACCGGGGAGCTGTTTTTT.

This clone was counted a few times. The chain couples TRBV4-3 to TRBJ2-7, with D perhaps TRBD1 (5 bases). The CDR3 runs 13 residues. Germline V gene sequence: CDR1 LGHNA, CDR2 YSLEER. V was cut by 3 bases and J by 5 bases, with 11 bases left in between. This chain's CDR3 is CASSHRVSNEQYF. In DNA, the CDR3 is TGCGCCAGCAGCCACAGGGTTTCGAACGAGCAGTACTTC.

The rearrangement links TRBV11-3 to TRBJ2-2; D unclear. This CDR3 is built from 13 residues. Trimming took 1 base from V and 6 from J, leaving 6 bases between them. Looked up from germline, CDR1 is SGHNT and CDR2 is YENEEA. CDR3 in amino acids: CASSLGVAGELFF. CDR3 bases: TGTGCCAGCAGCTTAGGGGTTGCCGGGGAGCTGTTTTTT.

The CDR3: CASSQTGSNQPQHF. Here the CDR3 DNA reads TGCGCCAGCAGCCAGACAGGTTCCAATCAGCCCCAGCATTTT. V usage is TRBV4-1 and J usage is TRBJ1-5; tentatively, D is TRBD1 (6 bases). The CDR3 sequence is 14 residues long. CDR1 and CDR2 from the germline V gene are MGHRA and YSYEKL. V was cut by 3 bases and J by 3 bases, with 9 bases left in between.

The chain is built from TRBV27 and TRBJ1-2, with D unresolved. The CDR3 length is 12 residues. V lost 6 bases and J lost 8, with 13 bases in between. CDR1 is MNHEY and CDR2 is SMNVEV in the germline V gene (reference sequence). The CDR3 coding sequence is TGTGCCAGCAGGACCTCGGGGTTCGGCTACACCTTC. Protein product: CASRTSGFGYTF.

The chain couples TRBV19 to TRBJ1-2; D is ambiguous. In germline, CDR1 is LNHDA, CDR2 SQIVND (reference sequence). The CDR3 is made up of 13 amino acids. V was cut by 2 bases and J by 0 bases, with 4 bases left in between. In DNA, the CDR3 is TGTGCCAGTAGTATAAGGACTAACTATGGCTACACCTTC. It codes for CASSIRTNYGYTF. Variable domain in full (rest from reference TRBV19 and TRBJ1-2): DGGITQSPKYLFRKEGQNVTLSCEQNLNHDAMYWYRQDPGQGLRLIYYSQIVNDFQKGDIAEGYSVSREKKESFPLTVTSAQKNPTAFYLCASSIRTNYGYTFGSGTRLTVV.

Here the CDR3 reads CASSAPSVGYTF. CDR3 sequence (DNA): TGTGCCAGCAGCGCGCCGTCTGTGGGCTACACCTTC. The chain carries TRBV9 and TRBJ1-2; no firm D call. Trimming left V 3 bases short and J 8 bases short, with 11 bases between. The V gene's germline CDR1 is SGDLS and CDR2 YYNGEE. This CDR3 has 12 residues.

The V and J genes are TRBV7-3 and TRBJ2-2; TRBD1 agrees at 8 bases. J gave up 8 bases and V 3 bases, and 5 bases lay outside the gene matches. CDR3 length: 14 amino acids. The germline V gene encodes CDR1 SGHTA and CDR2 FQGTGA. The CDR3, as DNA: TGTGCCAGCAGCTTGCAGGGGGCTGGAGGGGAGCTGTTTTTT. Its translation is CASSLQGAGGELFF.

CDR3 loop: CATRLAGGDGETQYF. For the CDR3, the DNA is TGTGCCACCAGACTAGCGGGAGGCGACGGAGAGACCCAGTACTTC. The chain recombines TRBV21-1 with TRBJ2-5; TRBD2 was called by the table and not checked on the DNA. TRBV21-1 is marked as a pseudogene. This CDR3 is 15 amino acids long.

The DNA for the CDR3 is TGCGCCAGCAGCCAAGGCGTCGGGAGGGCCGGGGAGACCCAGTACTTC. It is translated as CASSQGVGRAGETQYF. This sequence joins TRBV4-3 and TRBJ2-5, with TRBD2 matching 8 bases. Germline V lookup: CDR1 LGHNA, CDR2 YSLEER. Trimming removed 1 base from V and 5 bases from J; junction bases left unmatched: 9. CDR3 length equals 16 residues.

The chain employs TRBV18 and TRBJ1-1, with D unresolved. The length of the CDR3 is 17 residues. Per the germline V gene, CDR1 is KGHSH and CDR2 is LQKENI. V was cut by 2 bases and J by 1 base, with 17 bases left in between. CDR3 residues: CASSPIPPRTGNTEAFF. In nucleotides, the CDR3 is TGTGCCAGCTCACCAATACCCCCGAGGACGGGGAACACTGAAGCTTTCTTT.

CDR3 in DNA: TGTGCCAGCAGCGTAGCCGCCGGGCCTCCCAAAACGGGCTATGGCTACACCTTC. Its translation: CASSVAAGPPKTGYGYTF. The rearrangement links TRBV9 to TRBJ1-2; D is unresolved. V lost 0 bases, J lost 4 bases, and 22 bases lay in between. Germline V gene data show CDR1 as SGDLS and CDR2 as YYNGEE. This CDR3 spans 18 amino acids.

The chain combines TRBV19 with TRBJ1-1; D is perhaps TRBD1 (5 bases). The CDR3 covers 14 residues. V dropped 8 bases and J dropped 5 bases, with 18 bases sitting between them. Germline V gene data show CDR1 as LNHDA and CDR2 as SQIVND (reference sequence). Here the CDR3 reads CASLNLGGRTEAFF. CDR3 nucleotide sequence: TGTGCCAGTCTTAATTTGGGGGGAAGGACTGAAGCTTTCTTT.

V and J are TRBV11-3 and TRBJ1-2, with 8 bases identical to TRBD1. Germline CDR1 and CDR2: SGHNT and YENEEA. Losses at the gene ends were 5 bases for V and 7 bases for J; bases not matched to a gene: 12. This CDR3 is built from 15 residues. The CDR3 DNA reads as TGTGCCAGCAGCCGCGGAACGGGACAGGAAGGTGGCTACACCTTC. Protein sequence: CASSRGTGQEGGYTF.

The CDR3 bases are TGTGCCAGCAGTTCCGACAGGTTCTTCTATGGCTACACCTTC. This gives the protein CASSSDRFFYGYTF. The chain is built from TRBV3-1 (or the pseudogene TRBV3-2) and TRBJ1-2, with a weak D call TRBD1 (6 bases). The CDR3 runs 14 residues. CDR1 is LGHDT and CDR2 is YNNKEL in the germline V gene (reference sequence). Trimming shortened V by 6 bases and J by 4 bases, and 15 bases separated the two germline ends.

The J gene is TRBJ1-1, the V gene TRBV7-3; the D gene is possibly TRBD1 (5 bases). V lost 3 bases and J lost 0, with 23 bases in between. The germline V gene encodes CDR1 SGHTA and CDR2 FQGTGA. This CDR3 has 19 residues. CDR3 loop: CASSFIHPLETAMNTEAFF. The CDR3 DNA sequence: TGTGCCAGCAGCTTTATTCACCCTCTTGAGACAGCGATGAACACTGAAGCTTTCTTT.

The rearrangement uses TRBV10-3 and TRBJ2-7; 7 bases are a match to TRBD1. Unmatched junction bases numbered 11, after V lost 0 bases and J lost 0 bases. The CDR3 length is 18 residues. Germline V CDR1 and CDR2: ENHRY, SYGVKD. In DNA form, the CDR3 reads TGTGCCATCAGTGAGTCCAAACCCGCCGGGACAGACTCCTACGAGCAGTACTTC. Amino acid sequence: CAISESKPAGTDSYEQYF.

The V gene is TRBV19, the J gene TRBJ1-4, with D uncertain. Trimming removed 2 bases from V and 7 bases from J, with 5 bases in between. CDR3 length equals 12 residues. Germline V gives CDR1 LNHDA, CDR2 SQIVND (reference sequence). The CDR3 nucleotides are TGTGCCAGTAGTATAACGAGTGAAAAACTGTTTTTT. The encoded protein is CASSITSEKLFF.

This chain joins TRBV7-2 and TRBJ2-4; D remains unclear. This CDR3 comprises 14 residues. Germline CDR1 reads SGHTA; CDR2 reads FQGNSA. The germline V and J ends were trimmed by 0 bases and 1 base, with 4 bases remaining between them. DNA for the CDR3: TGTGCCAGCAGCTTAGCCCCTGCCAAAAACATTCAGTACTTC. This translates into CASSLAPAKNIQYF.